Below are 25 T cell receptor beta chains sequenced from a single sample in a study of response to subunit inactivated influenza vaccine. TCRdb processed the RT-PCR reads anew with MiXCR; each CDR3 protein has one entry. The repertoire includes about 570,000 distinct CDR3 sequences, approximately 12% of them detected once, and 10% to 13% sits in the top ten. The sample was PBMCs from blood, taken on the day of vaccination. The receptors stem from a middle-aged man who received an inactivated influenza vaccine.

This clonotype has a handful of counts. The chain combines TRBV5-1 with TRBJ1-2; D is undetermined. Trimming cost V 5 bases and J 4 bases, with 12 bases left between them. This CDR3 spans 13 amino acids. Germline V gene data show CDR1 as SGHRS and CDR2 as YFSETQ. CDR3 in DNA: TGCGCCAGCAGTACCGGGTCAACCTATGGCTACACCTTC. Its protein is CASSTGSTYGYTF.

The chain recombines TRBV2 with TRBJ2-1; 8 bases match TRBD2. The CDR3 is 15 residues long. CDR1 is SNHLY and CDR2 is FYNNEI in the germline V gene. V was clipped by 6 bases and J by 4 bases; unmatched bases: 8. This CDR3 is CASREELAAYNEQFF. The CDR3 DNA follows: TGTGCCAGCAGGGAGGAACTAGCGGCTTACAATGAGCAGTTCTTC.

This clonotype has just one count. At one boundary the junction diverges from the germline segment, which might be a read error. This chain's CDR3 is CDSSQNTGELFF. The CDR3 coding sequence is TGCGACAGCAGCCAGAACACCGGGGAGCTGTTTTTT. The V gene is TRBV5-1, the J gene TRBJ2-2; D not resolved. The germline V gene encodes CDR1 SGHRS and CDR2 YFSETQ. This CDR3 has 12 amino acids.

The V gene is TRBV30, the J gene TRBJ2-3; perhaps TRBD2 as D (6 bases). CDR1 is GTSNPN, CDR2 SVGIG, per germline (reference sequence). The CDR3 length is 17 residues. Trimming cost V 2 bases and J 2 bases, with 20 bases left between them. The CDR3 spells CAWSSGAYGRITDTQYF. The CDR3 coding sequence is TGTGCCTGGAGTTCGGGAGCGTACGGAAGGATCACAGATACGCAGTATTTT.

This CDR3 reads CASSLSYLGAFF. CDR3 bases: TGTGCCAGCAGCTTAAGTTACCTGGGAGCTTTCTTT. The genes are TRBV7-9 and TRBJ1-1; D is unresolved. Looked up from germline, CDR1 is SEHNR and CDR2 is FQNEAQ (reference sequence). V was pared by 2 bases and J by 10 bases, with 11 bases between. CDR3 length: 12 residues.

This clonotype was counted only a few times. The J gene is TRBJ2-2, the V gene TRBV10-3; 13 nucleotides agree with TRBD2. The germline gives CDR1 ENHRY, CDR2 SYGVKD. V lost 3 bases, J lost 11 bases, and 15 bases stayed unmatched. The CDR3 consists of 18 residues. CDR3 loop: CAISETWLGTSGREELFF. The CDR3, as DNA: TGTGCCATCAGTGAAACGTGGTTAGGAACTAGCGGGAGGGAAGAGCTGTTTTTT.

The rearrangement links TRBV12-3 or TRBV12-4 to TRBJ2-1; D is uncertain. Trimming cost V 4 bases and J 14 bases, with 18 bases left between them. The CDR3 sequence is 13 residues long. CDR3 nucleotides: TGTGCCAGCAGTTATAAAAGGTCCGGCGAGGAGTTCTTC. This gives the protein CASSYKRSGEEFF.

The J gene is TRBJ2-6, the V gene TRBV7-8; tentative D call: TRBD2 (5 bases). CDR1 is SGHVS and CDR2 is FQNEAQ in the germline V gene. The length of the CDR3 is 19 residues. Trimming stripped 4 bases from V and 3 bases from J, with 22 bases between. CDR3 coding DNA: TGTGCCAGCAGCTCGCCGGGATCAATCTTTTATTTTGGGGCCAACGTCCTGACTTTC. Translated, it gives CASSSPGSIFYFGANVLTF. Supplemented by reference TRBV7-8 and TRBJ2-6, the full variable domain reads GAGVSQSPRYKVAKRGQDVALRCDPISGHVSLFWYQQALGQGPEFLTYFQNEAQLDKSGLPSDRFFAERPEGSVSTLKIQRTQQEDSAVYLCASSSPGSIFYFGANVLTFGAGSRLTVL.

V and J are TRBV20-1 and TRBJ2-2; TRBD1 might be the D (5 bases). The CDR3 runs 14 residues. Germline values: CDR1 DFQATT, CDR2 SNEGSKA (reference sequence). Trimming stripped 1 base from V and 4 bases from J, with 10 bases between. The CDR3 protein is CSARGGISTGELFF. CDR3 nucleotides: TGCAGTGCTAGAGGGGGCATCAGCACCGGGGAGCTGTTTTTT.

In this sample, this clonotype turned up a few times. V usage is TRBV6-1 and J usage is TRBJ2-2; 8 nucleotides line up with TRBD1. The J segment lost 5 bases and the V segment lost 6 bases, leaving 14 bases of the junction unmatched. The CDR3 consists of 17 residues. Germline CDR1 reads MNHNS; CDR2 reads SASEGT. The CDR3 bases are TGTGCCAGCAGCCGAGGACAGGGCCGAACTCTGACCGGGGAGCTGTTTTTT. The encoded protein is CASSRGQGRTLTGELFF.

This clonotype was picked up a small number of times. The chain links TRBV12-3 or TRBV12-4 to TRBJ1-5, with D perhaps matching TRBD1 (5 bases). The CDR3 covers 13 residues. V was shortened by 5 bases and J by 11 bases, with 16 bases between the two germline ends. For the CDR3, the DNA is TGTGCCAGCAGTCTGTCAGGGTTTGGGGCCCAGCATTTT. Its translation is CASSLSGFGAQHF.

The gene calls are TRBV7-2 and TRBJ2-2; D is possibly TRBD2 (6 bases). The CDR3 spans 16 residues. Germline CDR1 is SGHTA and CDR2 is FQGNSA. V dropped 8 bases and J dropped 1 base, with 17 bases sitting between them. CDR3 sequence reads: CASGMVGGWNTGELFF. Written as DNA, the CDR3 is TGTGCCAGCGGGATGGTCGGAGGGTGGAACACCGGGGAGCTGTTTTTT.

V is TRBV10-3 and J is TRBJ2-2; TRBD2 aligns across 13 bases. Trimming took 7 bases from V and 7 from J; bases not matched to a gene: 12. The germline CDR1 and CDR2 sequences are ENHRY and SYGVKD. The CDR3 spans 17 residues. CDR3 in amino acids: CAIKTSGGPAVIGELFF. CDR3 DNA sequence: TGTGCCATCAAGACTAGCGGGGGGCCCGCAGTCATCGGGGAGCTGTTTTTT.

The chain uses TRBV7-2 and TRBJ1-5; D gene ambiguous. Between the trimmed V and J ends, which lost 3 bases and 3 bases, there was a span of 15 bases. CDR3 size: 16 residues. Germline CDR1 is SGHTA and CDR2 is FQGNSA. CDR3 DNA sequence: TGTGCCAGCAGCTTCCTAGGAGGTACCCCCAATCAGCCCCAGCATTTT. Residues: CASSFLGGTPNQPQHF.

This CDR3 is CASSFRSGTAEAFF. In nucleotides, the CDR3 is TGTGCCAGCAGTTTTAGAAGCGGGACAGCTGAAGCTTTCTTT. The genes are TRBV12-3 or TRBV12-4 and TRBJ1-1, with 7 bases identical to TRBD1. Unmatched junction bases numbered 7, after V lost 3 bases and J lost 6 bases. This CDR3 has 14 residues.

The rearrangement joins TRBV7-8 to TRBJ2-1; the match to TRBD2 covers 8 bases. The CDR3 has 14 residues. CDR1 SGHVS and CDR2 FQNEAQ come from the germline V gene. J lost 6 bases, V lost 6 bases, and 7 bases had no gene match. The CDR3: CASRTGTRANEQFF. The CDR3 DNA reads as TGTGCCAGCAGAACCGGGACTAGGGCCAATGAGCAGTTCTTC.

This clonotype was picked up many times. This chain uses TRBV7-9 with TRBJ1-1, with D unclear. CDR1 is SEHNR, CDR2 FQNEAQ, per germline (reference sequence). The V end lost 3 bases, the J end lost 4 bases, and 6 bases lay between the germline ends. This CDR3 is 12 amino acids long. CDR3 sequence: CASSLRSTEAFF. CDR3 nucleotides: TGTGCCAGCAGCTTGCGGTCCACTGAAGCTTTCTTT.

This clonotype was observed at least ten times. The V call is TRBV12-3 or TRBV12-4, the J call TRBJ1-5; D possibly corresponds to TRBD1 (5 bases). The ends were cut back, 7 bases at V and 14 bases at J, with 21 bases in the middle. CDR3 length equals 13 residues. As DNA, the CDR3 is TGTGCCAGCACCATTAAAAGCACGGGACGGAAGCATTTT. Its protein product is CASTIKSTGRKHF.

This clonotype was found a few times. The CDR3 spells CAIPNPSGANVLTF. CDR3 nucleotide sequence: TGTGCCATCCCCAACCCCTCTGGGGCCAACGTCCTGACTTTC. The chain couples TRBV10-3 to TRBJ2-6, with D unclear. Deletions cut 8 bases from V and 0 bases from J, with 8 bases between. The germline V gene encodes CDR1 ENHRY and CDR2 SYGVKD. The CDR3 has 14 residues.

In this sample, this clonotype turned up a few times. This CDR3 is CASSEATGVGETQYF. Here the CDR3 DNA reads TGTGCCAGCAGTGAAGCGACAGGGGTTGGAGAGACCCAGTACTTC. The chain has TRBV6-1 and TRBJ2-5; TRBD1 aligns across 8 bases. This CDR3 is built from 15 residues. After removal of 0 bases from V and 4 bases from J, the junction contained 4 bases not matched to a gene. Germline V lookup: CDR1 MNHNS, CDR2 SASEGT.

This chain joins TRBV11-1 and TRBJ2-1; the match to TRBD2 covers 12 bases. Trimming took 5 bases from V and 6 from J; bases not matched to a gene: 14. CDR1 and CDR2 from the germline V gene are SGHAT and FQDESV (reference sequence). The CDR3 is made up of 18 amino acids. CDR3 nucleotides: TGTGCCAGCAGCGCTAGCGGGGGGGCTCTTGTAAACCCCAATGAGCAGTTCTTC. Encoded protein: CASSASGGALVNPNEQFF.

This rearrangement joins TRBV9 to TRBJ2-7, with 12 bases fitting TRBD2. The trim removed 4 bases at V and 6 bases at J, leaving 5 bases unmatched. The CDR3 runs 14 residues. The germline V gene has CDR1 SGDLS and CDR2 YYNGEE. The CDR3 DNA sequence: TGTGCCAGCAGCCCTAGCGGGGGGGCCCCCGAGCAGTACTTC. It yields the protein CASSPSGGAPEQYF.

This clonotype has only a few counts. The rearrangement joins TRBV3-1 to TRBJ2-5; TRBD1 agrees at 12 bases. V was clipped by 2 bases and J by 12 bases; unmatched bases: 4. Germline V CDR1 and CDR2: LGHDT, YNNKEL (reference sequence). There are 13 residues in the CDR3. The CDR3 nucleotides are TGTGCCAGCAGCCAATACGGGACAGGGGGCAAGTACTTC. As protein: CASSQYGTGGKYF.

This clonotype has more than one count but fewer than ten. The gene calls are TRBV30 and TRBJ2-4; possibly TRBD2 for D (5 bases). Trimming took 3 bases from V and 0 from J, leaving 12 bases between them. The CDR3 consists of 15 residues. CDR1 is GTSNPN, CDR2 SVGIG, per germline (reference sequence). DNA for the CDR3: TGTGCCTGGAGCCTAGCACCCATAGCCAAAAACATTCAGTACTTC. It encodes CAWSLAPIAKNIQYF.

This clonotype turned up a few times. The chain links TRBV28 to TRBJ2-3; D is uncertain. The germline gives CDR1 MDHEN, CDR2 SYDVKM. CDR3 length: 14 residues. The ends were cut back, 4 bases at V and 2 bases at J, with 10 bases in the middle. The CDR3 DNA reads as TGTGCCAGCAGTTCCTCGCCAGTCACAGATACGCAGTATTTT. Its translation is CASSSSPVTDTQYF.